This T cell receptor (beta chain) derives from a study of shared clonotypes between healthy human individuals. The data were produced by immunoSEQ multiplex PCR, yet TCRdb's version contains in-frame clones alone and is incomplete. The data show about 490,000 clones, roughly 85% seen once. Germline V gives CDR1 PRHDT, CDR2 FYEKMQ (reference sequence). The junction had 9 bases not matched to a gene; V was cut back by 0 bases and J by 4 bases. There are 18 residues in the CDR3. It was some 96 million PBMCs that unsorted samples used for genomic DNA. The rearrangement links TRBV13 to TRBJ2-2, with TRBD2 matching over 9 bases. The sequence was obtained from a woman aged 40 to 50 in good health. Some clones in this sample may be carry-over from other donors' samples. The sequenced sample consisted of PBMCs. The CDR3 DNA sequence: TGTGCCAGCAGCTTAGGTTCGTTGGCGGGAGGGCGCACCGGGGAGCTGTTTTTT. Its protein is CASSLGSLAGGRTGELFF. The variable domain in full, completed from reference TRBV13 and TRBJ2-2, reads AAGVIQSPRHLIKEKRETATLKCYPIPRHDTVYWYQQGPGQDPQFLISFYEKMQSDKGSIPDRFSAQQFSDYHSELNMSSLELGDSALYFCASSLGSLAGGRTGELFFGEGSRLTVL.